The present entry profiles one T cell receptor beta chain with its context. Source study methods: Estimated nucleated cell counts came from reference gene primer amplification. Profiled with immunoSEQ multiplex PCR; TCRdb holds only in-frame clones, not every one. That table supplies the V and J calls and clone size; D and trimming were determined from the DNA. The table has over 200,000 clones, about 94% seen once. The data derive from a study of blood T cell repertoires in COVID-19. The wider study: Sites in the United States, Italy and Spain provided acute and convalescent COVID-19 samples.

This CDR3 has 15 amino acids. V dropped 5 bases and J dropped 1 base, with 14 bases sitting between them. CDR1 LNHDA and CDR2 SQIVND come from the germline V gene (reference sequence). Input material: peripheral blood. The chain has TRBV19 and TRBJ1-1; TRBD1 might be the D (6 bases). The clonotype was recovered from a man aged 55 to 70 with COVID-19, enrolled during active disease. The CDR3 reads CASSPDRRRNTEAFF. CDR3 DNA sequence: TGTGCCAGTAGTCCAGACAGGAGACGGAACACTGAAGCTTTCTTT.